The source of this T cell receptor beta chain is a study of OX40 agonist ivuxolimab in advanced cancers. Regarding the study in general: The costimulatory receptor OX40 (CD134) was targeted by ivuxolimab, a fully human IgG2 agonistic monoclonal antibody. A male proportion of approximately 83% and a mean age of around 60 years, ranging from 23 to 79, were recorded for the dose-escalation cohort. Prior anti-PD-1, anti-PD-L1 or anti-CTLA-4 therapy was permitted, and 40% of dose-escalation patients had received checkpoint inhibitors. The point of sequencing TCRbeta in the periphery was to test whether ivuxolimab changed TCR sequence diversity and drove clonal T-cell expansion. Partial responses occurred in three dose-escalation patients, of whom one had hepatocellular carcinoma and two had cutaneous melanoma. The paper describes the monotherapy dose-escalation part (N of about 52 patients) of the phase I trial of ivuxolimab. Of the roughly 52 dose-escalation patients, hepatocellular carcinoma was present in around 20, melanoma in roughly 15, renal cell carcinoma in 9 and head and neck cancer in 9. Intravenous ivuxolimab was administered to patients every 2 weeks at six dose levels: 0.01, 0.1, 0.3, 1.5, 3 and 10 mg/kg. The paper as a whole reports these results and caveats: After ivuxolimab, more expanded clones were found on average in CD8+ T cells than in CD4+ T cells. In partial responders in the 0.1-3.0 mg/kg groups, normalized peripheral clonal expansion was found to be among the lowest, especially among CD8+ T cells. Low levels of normalized T-cell clonal expansion were also seen in some patients who did not respond. Clonal expansion of both CD4+ and CD8+ blood T cells was observed from baseline to week 6 at doses 0.1 to 3.0 mg/kg. Which antigens the clonally expanded peripheral T cells were specific for was not determined.

For sequencing of the TCRbeta CDR3 region, genomic DNA was extracted from the sorted cells. The immunoSEQ Assay was used to sequence the TCRbeta CDR3 regions. TCRdb mirrors the immuneACCESS table, restricted to in-frame sequences. Some clones are absent from its copies; in checked studies, under half trace to an unresolved V gene, and the reason for the others is unknown. The table for this sample lists approximately 76,000 clones; 85% of them were counted only once. In total, the top ten clones hold approximately 0.57% of the sample. Patients with autoimmune disease history or receiving systemic immunosuppression were excluded from the trial. Peripheral blood for TCR sequencing was collected from all dose cohorts at baseline, on cycle 4 day 1, and on cycle 7 day 1. Samples were obtained from an open-label, multicenter, first-in-human phase I dose-escalation trial of ivuxolimab. The trial enrolled adults with locally advanced or metastatic head and neck squamous cell, hepatocellular, melanoma or renal cell carcinoma. Before TCR sequencing, CD4+ T cells and CD8+ T cells from peripheral blood were sorted into separate populations.

Of note for this clone: This receptor's antigen is unknown. The record has no base qualities; no much larger clone is one base away.

The V end loses 5 bases and the J end loses 1 base, and a stretch of 11 bases separates them. Including the terminal cysteine and phenylalanine, the CDR3 comprises 14 residues. The CDR3 DNA has 42 bases and is translated from base 1. Looking up the germline V gene yields CDR1 SGHRS and CDR2 YFSETQ. This chain is built from TRBV5-1 and TRBJ2-3; D gene: possibly TRBD2, on 7 matching bases. Material: CD4+ or CD8+ T cells sorted from blood, obtained in a trial of the OX40 agonist ivuxolimab. This clonotype was obtained from an adult with an advanced solid tumor such as melanoma, head and neck, liver or kidney cancer. The CDR3 protein: CASRGGAGTDTQYF. The DNA reads as follows: TGCGCCAGCAGAGGGGGGGCCGGCACAGATACGCAGTATTTT.